The rows below give T cell receptor beta chains drawn from one sample of a study of blood T cell repertoires in COVID-19. The method was immunoSEQ multiplex PCR; TCRdb's version includes in-frame clones alone and lacks a portion of them. The table lists some 330,000 clones, about 87% of them singletons, with roughly 1.9% in the top ten. The specimen sequenced was PBMCs or T cells enriched from blood (not recorded which). The receptors were gathered from a man in his forties or fifties in a cohort exposed to, infected with or recovered from COVID-19 (not recorded which). The CDR3 runs from the conserved cysteine through the conserved F or W. The D gene is left open where the match is weak. Part of the rows lack a size; the others show once, few, many or a class for expanded clones.

d_call j_call cdr3_length v_call clone_size cdr3_nt cdr3_aa
TRBD1 TRBJ1-4 15 TRBV28 . TGTGCCAGCAGTTCTCCGGGACAGGGGGGTGAAAAACTGTTTTTT CASSSPGQGGEKLFF
. TRBJ2-3 15 TRBV5-1 once TGCGCCAGCAGCGCGAGAAGAGTCAGCACAGATACGCAGTATTTT CASSARRVSTDTQYF
. TRBJ2-5 14 TRBV5-1 . TGCGCCAGCAGCGACGGGACATTGAAAGAGACCCAGTACTTC CASSDGTLKETQYF
. TRBJ1-1 14 TRBV7-2 . TGTGCCAGCAGCCGGATCTCAACCCCGGGAGAAGCTTTCTTT CASSRISTPGEAFF
. TRBJ1-1 16 TRBV7-8 . TGTGCCAGCAGCTTAGTTTTGGGGGACATGAACACTGAAGCTTTCTTT CASSLVLGDMNTEAFF
TRBD2 TRBJ2-1 18 TRBV7-8 . TGTGCCAGCAGCTTTCAAACCGCGGGGACAGCGGGAGGGCGCGAGCAGTTCTTC CASSFQTAGTAGGREQFF
TRBD2 TRBJ2-7 14 TRBV27 . TGTGCCAGCAGTCGGTACGGGGGGACCTACGAGCAGTACTTC CASSRYGGTYEQYF
TRBD1 TRBJ2-2 16 TRBV5-1 few TGCGCCAGCAGCTATTGGGGACAGGGAGGACTCGGGGAGCTGTTTTTT CASSYWGQGGLGELFF
TRBD1 TRBJ2-5 15 TRBV5-1 . TGCGCCAGCAGCTGGGGGCAGGGGGCGCGGGAGACCCAGTACTTC CASSWGQGARETQYF
. TRBJ1-2 14 TRBV6-5 . TGTGCCAGCAGGGAGGGTGTGGCTGACTATGGCTACACCTTC CASREGVADYGYTF
. TRBJ2-7 14 TRBV28 . TGTGCCAGCAGTTTTGGAGGAACCACCTACGAGCAGTACTTC CASSFGGTTYEQYF
TRBD2 TRBJ2-1 15 TRBV5-1 . TGCGCCAGCAGCTTGTGGGGGGGTAACTACAATGAGCAGTTCTTC CASSLWGGNYNEQFF
TRBD1 TRBJ1-6 13 TRBV7-2 once TGTGCCAGCTGGGACAGGGGGTTTTCACCCCTCCACTTT CASWDRGFSPLHF
. TRBJ2-2 13 TRBV15 . TGTGCCACCAGCAGAGGGGAGACCGGGGAGCTGTTTTTT CATSRGETGELFF
TRBD2 TRBJ2-7 13 TRBV6-5 . TGTGCCAGCAGGGCTAGCGGTACTGGGGAGCAGTACTTC CASRASGTGEQYF
. TRBJ1-6 14 TRBV19 . TGTGCCAGTAGTACGAATCTGAGGTCTTCACCCCTCCACTTT CASSTNLRSSPLHF
. TRBJ1-1 13 TRBV28 few TGTGCCAGCATTGAGGGAAGAGGCACTGAAGCTTTCTTT CASIEGRGTEAFF
TRBD1 TRBJ2-2 16 TRBV30 . TGTGCCTGGAGTACAACAGGGGTTCGCACTCCCGGGGAGCTGTTTTTT CAWSTTGVRTPGELFF
. TRBJ1-1 12 TRBV30 few TGTGCCTGGAACCAGGGATGGGCTGAAGCTTTCTTT CAWNQGWAEAFF
TRBD1 TRBJ2-2 13 TRBV2 . TGTGCCAGCATTAAACAGGGGACCGGGGAGCTGTTTTTT CASIKQGTGELFF
. TRBJ1-5 13 TRBV30 . TGTGCCTGGACGTCCACAGGGAGTCAGCCCCAGCATTTT CAWTSTGSQPQHF
TRBD1 TRBJ2-7 14 TRBV6-5 . TGTGCCAGCAGTAGCCGGGACAGGGGGCGGGAGCAGTACTTC CASSSRDRGREQYF
. TRBJ2-2 15 TRBV7-7 . TGTGCCAGCAGCTCAACAGGGTCGTCCACCGGGGAGCTGTTTTTT CASSSTGSSTGELFF
TRBD2 TRBJ2-7 11 TRBV29-1 . TGCAGCGCCGAGACTAGCGGCGAGCAGTACTTC CSAETSGEQYF
TRBD1 TRBJ2-7 13 TRBV27 . TGTGCCAGCAGTCGGACAGGGAGTCGGGAGCAGTACTTC CASSRTGSREQYF
. TRBJ2-7 15 TRBV5-1 . TGCGCCAGCAGCTGGGGCTTGGCCATCTCCTACGAGCAGTACTTC CASSWGLAISYEQYF
. TRBJ2-7 14 TRBV12-2 . TGTGCAAGTCGCTTCCCCCAGGGGGACTACGAGCAGTACTTC CASRFPQGDYEQYF
. TRBJ1-2 15 TRBV6-1 . TGTGCCAGCAGTGAAGGAGGTATCCCTAACTATGGCTACACCTTC CASSEGGIPNYGYTF
TRBD2 TRBJ2-1 16 TRBV27 . TGTGCCAGCAGTCCCCCCCGAGCGGGAGGGCCCGATGAGCAGTTCTTC CASSPPRAGGPDEQFF
TRBD2 TRBJ2-4 15 TRBV15 once TGTGCCACCAGGGTTAGCGGGAGGACCAAAAACATTCAGTACTTC CATRVSGRTKNIQYF
. TRBJ1-6 13 TRBV27 . TGTGCCAGCCGAGGCTCCTATAATTCACCCCTCCACTTT CASRGSYNSPLHF
TRBD1 TRBJ2-5 18 TRBV28 . TGTGCCAGCAGCGAGGGGATGGGACAGGGGTGGGAAGGAGAGACCCAGTACTTC CASSEGMGQGWEGETQYF
. TRBJ1-1 11 TRBV2 . TGTGCGAGCAATAGCGGCACTGAAGCTTTCTTT CASNSGTEAFF
TRBD1 TRBJ1-5 15 TRBV27 . TGTGCCAGCAGTCTGGCAGGGGGCAGCAATCAGCCCCAGCATTTT CASSLAGGSNQPQHF